The clone carrying this T cell receptor beta chain was counted many times. Antigen: not known. V dropped 5 bases and J dropped 3; count of bases not matched to a gene: 6. This CDR3 contains 15 residues. Germline V CDR1 and CDR2: LGHDT, YNNKEL (reference sequence). This sample is drawn from a study of T-cell reconstitution after alpha-beta-depleted transplantation in children. General study results and limits: Diversity of TCRbeta at day 60 was high in some patients, arising from surviving recipient T cells and thymic progenitors. At around two months after transplant, the alpha-beta T cells were reportedly derived from several hundred expanded clones that came from non-depleted graft cells. Newly produced T cells mostly accounted for T-cell counts and diversity one year post-transplant.

Molecular barcoding with unique molecular identifiers was used for the TCRbeta library. MiXCR, applied by TCRdb to the PCR reads, yields one record per CDR3 protein. The sample holds fewer than 700,000 distinct CDR3 sequences, 10% to 15% seen once. Sequencing used PBMCs, mostly from graft donor cells, obtained 360 days after TCRalphabeta/CD19-depleted stem cell transplant. This receptor was identified in a male patient aged 10 to 17 who had a stem cell transplant for acute myeloid leukemia, so the T cells may come from the graft donor. V is TRBV3-1 and J is TRBJ2-1; TRBD1 aligns across 8 bases. CDR3 in amino acids: CASSSGTGSYNEQFF. The CDR3 DNA sequence: TGTGCCAGCAGCTCTGGGACAGGCAGCTACAATGAGCAGTTCTTC.